Below, 16 T cell receptor beta chains from the same sample are listed, as sequenced in a study of T cells in localized non-small cell lung cancer. Libraries were prepared by immunoSEQ multiplex PCR; TCRdb keeps only in-frame clonotypes and omits some of them. The sample yields fewer than 60,000 clones, about 80% seen once. The sample consisted of peripheral blood, taken before any cancer treatment. These receptors were collected from a female donor at least 60 years old with stage II squamous cell lung carcinoma.

V gene TRBV9 combines with J gene TRBJ2-4, with D perhaps matching TRBD1 or TRBD2 (5 bases each). This CDR3 is built from 18 residues. Germline-derived CDR1 and CDR2 are SGDLS and YYNGEE. Deletions cut 5 bases from V and 1 base from J, with 22 bases between. The CDR3, as DNA: TGTGCCAGCAGTGTTAGTACCCCGGGGCGAGGGGCCAAAAACATTCAGTACTTC. Translated: CASSVSTPGRGAKNIQYF.

As DNA, the CDR3 is TGTGCCAGCAGCGGGGGGGACAGTTACAATGAGCAGTTCTTC. This translates into CASSGGDSYNEQFF. The chain joins TRBV11-3 to TRBJ2-1; either TRBD1 or TRBD2 may fit D (7 bases each). Between the trimmed V and J ends, which lost 5 bases and 4 bases, there was a span of 12 bases. This CDR3 region has 14 residues. CDR1 SGHNT and CDR2 YENEEA come from the germline V gene.

The chain combines TRBV5-8 with TRBJ2-5; D remains ambiguous. The CDR3 extends over 16 amino acids. Trimming cost V 3 bases and J 2 bases, with 17 bases left between them. The germline CDR1 and CDR2 sequences are SGHTS and YDEGEE. The DNA for the CDR3 is TGTGCCAGCAGCTCCCCAGGAAAGGGCAAACAAGAGACCCAGTACTTC. Protein sequence: CASSSPGKGKQETQYF. The variable domain in full, with the rest retrieved from reference TRBV5-8 and TRBJ2-5, is EAGVTQSPTHLIKTRGQQATLRCSPISGHTSVYWYQQALGLGLQFLLWYDEGEERNRGNFPPRFSGRQFPNYSSELNVNALELEDSALYLCASSSPGKGKQETQYFGPGTRLLVL.

This rearrangement joins TRBV7-2 to TRBJ2-3; TRBD1 aligns across 8 bases. The CDR3 runs 13 residues. The germline V gene encodes CDR1 SGHTA and CDR2 FQGNSA. V dropped 4 bases and J dropped 7; count of bases not matched to a gene: 4. The CDR3 sequence: CASSSGQGYTQYF. Here the CDR3 DNA reads TGTGCCAGCAGCTCCGGACAGGGCTATACGCAGTATTTT.

This clone was seen only once. V gene TRBV6-5 combines with J gene TRBJ1-1, with D tentatively TRBD1 (6 bases). CDR1 MNHEY and CDR2 SVGAGI come from the germline V gene. This CDR3 comprises 14 residues. V lost 5 bases, J lost 1 base, and 11 bases lay in between. Here the CDR3 reads CASSPGAENTEAFF. The CDR3 DNA sequence: TGTGCCAGCAGTCCGGGGGCCGAGAACACTGAAGCTTTCTTT.

The J gene is TRBJ2-1, the V gene TRBV10-3; maybe TRBD1 (6 bases). Germline V gene sequence: CDR1 ENHRY, CDR2 SYGVKD. This CDR3 spans 13 amino acids. Trimming took off 8 bases at V and 1 base at J, with 9 bases between the two ends. The CDR3 region is CAIGQSSYNEQFF. The DNA of the CDR3 is TGTGCCATCGGACAGTCTTCCTACAATGAGCAGTTCTTC.

This chain connects TRBV6-5 to TRBJ2-3, with D perhaps given as TRBD1 or TRBD2 (5 bases each). CDR1 is MNHEY, CDR2 SVGAGI, per germline. CDR3 length: 14 amino acids. The V and J ends lost 2 bases and 1 base respectively, with 7 bases between them. Here the CDR3 DNA reads TGTGCCAGCAGTTACGGGGGTCGCACAGATACGCAGTATTTT. Protein: CASSYGGRTDTQYF.

By proportion, this clone is medium-sized (0.01 to 0.1%). The gene calls are TRBV5-1 and TRBJ2-5; 8 bases agree with TRBD1. The germline CDR1 and CDR2 sequences are SGHRS and YFSETQ. The CDR3 sequence is 16 residues long. The trim removed 0 bases at V and 2 bases at J, leaving 6 bases unmatched. CDR3 bases: TGCGCCAGCAGCTTGGCTACCGGGACAGGACAAGAGACCCAGTACTTC. Protein sequence: CASSLATGTGQETQYF. The variable domain in full, completed from reference TRBV5-1 and TRBJ2-5, reads KAGVTQTPRYLIKTRGQQVTLSCSPISGHRSVSWYQQTPGQGLQFLFEYFSETQRNKGNFPGRFSGRQFSNSRSEMNVSTLELGDSALYLCASSLATGTGQETQYFGPGTRLLVL.

The gene calls are TRBV6-5 and TRBJ1-2, with 9 bases aligning to TRBD1. Germline V lookup: CDR1 MNHEY, CDR2 SVGAGI. After removal of 6 bases from V and 0 bases from J, the junction contained 5 bases not matched to a gene. The CDR3 extends over 15 amino acids. DNA for the CDR3: TGTGCCAGCAGGCCGGGACAGGGTCCTAACTATGGCTACACCTTC. It specifies CASRPGQGPNYGYTF.

The gene calls are TRBV19 and TRBJ2-5, with 12 bases aligning to TRBD2. Per germline, CDR1 LNHDA and CDR2 SQIVND (reference sequence). This CDR3 has 15 amino acids. V dropped 8 bases and J dropped 5; count of bases not matched to a gene: 9. CDR3 in amino acids: CASSASGGVGETQYF. In DNA, the CDR3 is TGTGCCAGTTCGGCTAGCGGGGGGGTAGGTGAGACCCAGTACTTC. Complete variable domain (other parts from reference TRBV19 and TRBJ2-5): DGGITQSPKYLFRKEGQNVTLSCEQNLNHDAMYWYRQDPGQGLRLIYYSQIVNDFQKGDIAEGYSVSREKKESFPLTVTSAQKNPTAFYLCASSASGGVGETQYFGPGTRLLVL.

The rearrangement joins TRBV19 to TRBJ2-3; tentative D call: TRBD2 (7 bases). From germline, CDR1 is LNHDA and CDR2 SQIVND (reference sequence). CDR3 length: 14 amino acids. With 7 bases removed from V and 5 bases from J, the gap between germline ends came to 16 bases. The CDR3 bases are TGTGCCAGTACCCCTGGGGGGGCCGGAGATACGCAGTATTTT. Translating gives CASTPGGAGDTQYF.

V and J are TRBV9 and TRBJ1-2; 7 bases line up with TRBD1. Germline V gene data show CDR1 as SGDLS and CDR2 as YYNGEE. This CDR3 comprises 14 residues. V was clipped by 3 bases and J by 4 bases; unmatched bases: 6. The CDR3 nucleotides are TGTGCCAGCAGCGAATCAGGGGGTTTCTATGGCTACACCTTC. Its protein is CASSESGGFYGYTF. Full variable domain (missing parts from reference TRBV9 and TRBJ1-2): DSGVTQTPKHLITATGQRVTLRCSPRSGDLSVYWYQQSLDQGLQFLIQYYNGEERAKGNILERFSAQQFPDLHSELNLSSLELGDSALYFCASSESGGFYGYTFGSGTRLTVV.

This chain connects TRBV6-1 to TRBJ1-2; 7 bases map to TRBD1. Germline V gene sequence: CDR1 MNHNS, CDR2 SASEGT. Losses at the gene ends were 8 bases for V and 2 bases for J; bases not matched to a gene: 11. The CDR3 loop spans 15 amino acids. This chain's CDR3 is CASGSPGQSNYGYTF. In DNA form, the CDR3 reads TGTGCCAGCGGATCTCCGGGACAGTCAAACTATGGCTACACCTTC.

This clone was counted a few times. The chain couples TRBV14 to TRBJ1-2; the D gene is possibly TRBD1 (5 bases). Germline V gives CDR1 SGHDN, CDR2 FVKESK. V dropped 3 bases and J dropped 2 bases, with 10 bases sitting between them. This CDR3 contains 14 residues. CDR3 sequence (DNA): TGTGCCAGCAGCCAGGATCAGGGCAACTATGGCTACACCTTC. Amino acids: CASSQDQGNYGYTF.

This sequence joins TRBV19 and TRBJ1-5, with 9 bases aligning to TRBD1. The germline CDR1 and CDR2 sequences are LNHDA and SQIVND (reference sequence). The V segment lost 7 bases and the J segment 6 bases; nucleotides outside the gene matches: 7. CDR3 length equals 14 residues. DNA of the CDR3: TGTGCCAGTACCAGACAGGGGGGATCTCAGCCCCAGCATTTT. This sequence encodes CASTRQGGSQPQHF.

This rearrangement joins TRBV7-2 to TRBJ1-1; TRBD1 matches 11 bases. Germline loops: CDR1 SGHTA, CDR2 FQGNSA. V was pared by 5 bases and J by 5 bases, with 7 bases of the junction left unmatched. This CDR3 has 15 residues. The DNA for the CDR3 is TGTGCCAGCAGCCCGGACAGGGGGCGGGTTACTGAAGCTTTCTTT. It encodes CASSPDRGRVTEAFF.